This T cell receptor (beta chain) is from a study of blood T cell repertoires in COVID-19. Turning to the study itself: Sources were T cells, B-cell-depleted T cells, or PBMCs; the material itself was cDNA or gDNA.

Profiled with immunoSEQ multiplex PCR; TCRdb holds only in-frame clones, not every one. Of 250,000 to 350,000 clones in the sample, about 81% were seen once. This clone turned up a few times. Seattle patient enrollment occurred during active infection, with longitudinal follow-up thereafter. Input material: peripheral blood. This receptor was obtained from a human donor with COVID-19, enrolled during active disease. The donor label of this sample is uncertain.

The CDR3 is CASSDLRLETQYF. The CDR3 DNA reads as TGTGCCAGCAGTGACTTGCGGTTAGAGACCCAGTACTTC. This chain joins TRBV2 and TRBJ2-5; D is uncertain. V lost 3 bases and J 4 bases, leaving 9 bases between the germline ends. The germline V gene encodes CDR1 SNHLY and CDR2 FYNNEI. The CDR3 loop spans 13 amino acids.